These 8 T cell receptor beta chains share one sample of origin, sequenced in a study of blood T cell repertoires in COVID-19. This table comes from immunoSEQ multiplex PCR, and its TCRdb copy is limited to in-frame clones, with some not included. Counted here are about 300,000 clones, just under 90% occurring once; the ten biggest clones make up approximately 2%. Sequenced: peripheral blood. These receptor sequences come from a young woman with COVID-19, enrolled during active disease.

The J gene is TRBJ2-3, the V gene TRBV4-1; 11 bases fit TRBD1. The CDR3 contains 18 residues. The germline V gene encodes CDR1 MGHRA and CDR2 YSYEKL. Trimming at V came to 3 bases and at J to 5 bases, leaving 13 bases not matched to a gene. The CDR3 is CASSQGQGGVGGEDTQYF. Written as DNA, the CDR3 is TGCGCCAGCAGCCAGGGACAGGGGGGCGTTGGGGGGGAAGATACGCAGTATTTT.

The rearrangement uses TRBV5-1 and TRBJ1-2; D is uncertain. The germline V and J ends were trimmed by 4 bases and 4 bases, with 14 bases remaining between them. The CDR3 consists of 14 residues. CDR1 and CDR2 (germline): SGHRS, YFSETQ. CDR3 bases: TGCGCCAGCAGCCGCCAGGACTCAGGCTATGGCTACACCTTC. Its protein product is CASSRQDSGYGYTF.

The chain links TRBV7-8 to TRBJ1-1; no clear D. The CDR3 totals 15 residues. Germline V CDR1 and CDR2: SGHVS, FQNEAQ. V lost 1 base to trimming and J lost 3 bases, with 12 bases between them. CDR3 region: CASSLGGSEDTEAFF. The CDR3 DNA follows: TGTGCCAGCAGCTTAGGAGGGTCGGAGGACACTGAAGCTTTCTTT.

The CDR3 nucleotides are TGTGCCAGCAGCCCACCCCACAGACAGGGGCTGGTCTATGGCTACACCTTC. Protein sequence: CASSPPHRQGLVYGYTF. The V and J genes are TRBV6-4 and TRBJ1-2; 8 bases map to TRBD1. This CDR3 region has 17 residues. CDR1 and CDR2 (germline): MRHNA, SNTAGT. V was pared by 6 bases and J by 4 bases, with 16 bases of the junction left unmatched.

With regard to this clone: The same CDR3 arises from other DNA sequences in this sample as well. The chain is built from TRBV7-2 and TRBJ1-3; D unclear. The germline V gene encodes CDR1 SGHTA and CDR2 FQGNSA. With 1 base removed from V and 0 bases from J, the gap between germline ends came to 10 bases. The CDR3 spans 16 residues. DNA of the CDR3: TGTGCCAGCAGCTTAGGGGCGGGAAGCTCTGGAAACACCATATATTTT. Its protein product is CASSLGAGSSGNTIYF.

The chain is built from TRBV30 and TRBJ2-7; 8 bases match TRBD2. The J segment lost 7 bases and the V segment lost 1 base, leaving 18 bases of the junction unmatched. The CDR3 is 17 residues long. Germline lookup yields CDR1 GTSNPN and CDR2 SVGIG (reference sequence). Here the CDR3 reads CAWSGLQSGGPYGEQYF. The CDR3 DNA is TGTGCCTGGAGTGGCCTACAAAGCGGGGGTCCGTATGGAGAGCAGTACTTC.

This clone was counted only a few times. The gene calls are TRBV2 and TRBJ2-7; 7 bases are a match to TRBD2. The germline CDR1 and CDR2 sequences are SNHLY and FYNNEI. This CDR3 spans 16 amino acids. The J segment lost 2 bases and the V segment lost 6 bases, leaving 13 bases of the junction unmatched. CDR3 bases: TGTGCCAGCAGGGGGGGGATGGCAGGGAATACCTACGAGCAGTACTTC. Its translation: CASRGGMAGNTYEQYF.

This chain links TRBV18 with TRBJ1-1; D is unclear. Trimming removed 4 bases at V and 2 bases at J, with 5 bases between. Germline V gene sequence: CDR1 KGHSH, CDR2 LQKENI. The CDR3 has 12 residues. The CDR3 coding sequence is TGTGCCAGCTCACTCACTAACACTGAAGCTTTCTTT. This codes for CASSLTNTEAFF.